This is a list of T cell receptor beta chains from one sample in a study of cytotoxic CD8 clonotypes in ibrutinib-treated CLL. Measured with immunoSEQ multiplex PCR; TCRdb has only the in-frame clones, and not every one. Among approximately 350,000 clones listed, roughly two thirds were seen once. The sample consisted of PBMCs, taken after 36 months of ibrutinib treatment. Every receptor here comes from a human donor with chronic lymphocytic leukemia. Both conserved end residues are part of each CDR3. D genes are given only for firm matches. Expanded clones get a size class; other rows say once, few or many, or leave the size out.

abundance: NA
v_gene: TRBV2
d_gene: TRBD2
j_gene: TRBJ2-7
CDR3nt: TGTGCCAGCAGTGAATGGGGGCGGACTAGCGGGATATGGGAGCAGTACTTC
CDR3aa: CASSEWGRTSGIWEQYF

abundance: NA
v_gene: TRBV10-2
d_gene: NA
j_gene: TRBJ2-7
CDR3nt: TGCGCCAGCGTCACTAGCCGTCTCTCCTACGAGCAGTACTTC
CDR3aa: CASVTSRLSYEQYF

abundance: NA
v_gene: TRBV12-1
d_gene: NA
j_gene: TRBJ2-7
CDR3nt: TGTGCCAGCTTTACCTACGAGCAGTACTTC
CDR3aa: CASFTYEQYF

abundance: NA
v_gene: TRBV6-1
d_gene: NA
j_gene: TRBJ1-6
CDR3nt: TGTGCCAGCAGTGAAAGGATTACTGGCTCACCCCTCCACTTT
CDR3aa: CASSERITGSPLHF

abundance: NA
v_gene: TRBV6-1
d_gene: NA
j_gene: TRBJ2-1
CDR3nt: TGTGCCAGCAGTGAACCCTGGGGAATCTCCTACAATGAGCAGTTCTTC
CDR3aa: CASSEPWGISYNEQFF

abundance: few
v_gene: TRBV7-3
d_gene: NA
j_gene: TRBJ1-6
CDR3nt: TGTGCCAGCAGCTTTACCTCTGGTTCACCCCTCCACTTT
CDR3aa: CASSFTSGSPLHF

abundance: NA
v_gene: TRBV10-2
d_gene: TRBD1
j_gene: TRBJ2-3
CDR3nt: TGCGCCAGCCGCAGACAAGGACAGGCAGATACGCAGTATTTT
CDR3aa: CASRRQGQADTQYF

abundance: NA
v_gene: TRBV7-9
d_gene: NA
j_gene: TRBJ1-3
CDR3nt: TGTGCCAGCAGCCCCTCCGGGGGGTACACCATATATTTT
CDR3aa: CASSPSGGYTIYF

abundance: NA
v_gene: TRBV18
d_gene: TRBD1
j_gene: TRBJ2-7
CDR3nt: TGTGCCAGCTCACCGGGGACAGGGGAGCGGCGGGAGCAGTACTTC
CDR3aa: CASSPGTGERREQYF

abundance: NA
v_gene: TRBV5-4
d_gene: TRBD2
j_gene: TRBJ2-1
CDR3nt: TGTGCCAGCAGCGACGGCGGGGGGCGCTCCTACAATGAGCAGTTCTTC
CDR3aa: CASSDGGGRSYNEQFF

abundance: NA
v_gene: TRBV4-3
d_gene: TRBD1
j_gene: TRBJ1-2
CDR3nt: TGCGCCAGCAGCCAGGGCTTGGGACAGAACTATGGCTACACCTTC
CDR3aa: CASSQGLGQNYGYTF

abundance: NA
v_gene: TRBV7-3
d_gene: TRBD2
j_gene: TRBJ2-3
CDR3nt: TGTGCCAGCAGCTGGGGACTAGCGGGCACAGATACGCAGTATTTT
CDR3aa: CASSWGLAGTDTQYF

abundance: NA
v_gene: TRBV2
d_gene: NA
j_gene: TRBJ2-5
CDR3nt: TGTGCCAGCAGTATCCAAGAGACCCAGTACTTC
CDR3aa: CASSIQETQYF

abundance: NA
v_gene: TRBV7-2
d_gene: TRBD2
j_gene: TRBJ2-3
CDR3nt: TGTGCCAGCAGCTCCTCAGCGGGGGGGCGGGGAGATACGCAGTATTTT
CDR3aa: CASSSSAGGRGDTQYF

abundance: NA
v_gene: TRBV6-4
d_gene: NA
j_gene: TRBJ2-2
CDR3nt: TGTGCCAGCAGTCGGGAACTGGGGACCGGGGAGCTGTTTTTT
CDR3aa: CASSRELGTGELFF

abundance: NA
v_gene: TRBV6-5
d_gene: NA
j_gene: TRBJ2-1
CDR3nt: TGTGCCAGCGGGTTACCTTACTCCTACAATGAGCAGTTCTTC
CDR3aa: CASGLPYSYNEQFF

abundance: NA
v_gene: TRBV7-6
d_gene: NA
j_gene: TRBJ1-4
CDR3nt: TGTGCCAGCAGCCGCAATCATATGGGTGAAAAACTGTTTTTT
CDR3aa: CASSRNHMGEKLFF

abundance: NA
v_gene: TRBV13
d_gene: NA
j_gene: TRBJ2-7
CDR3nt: TGTGCCAGCAGCTTAGGGGGGGCGTTCTACGAGCAGTACTTC
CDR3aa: CASSLGGAFYEQYF

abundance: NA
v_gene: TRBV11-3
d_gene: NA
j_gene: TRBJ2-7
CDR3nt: TGTGCCAGCAGCAGGACACAAAACTACGAGCAGTACTTC
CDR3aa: CASSRTQNYEQYF

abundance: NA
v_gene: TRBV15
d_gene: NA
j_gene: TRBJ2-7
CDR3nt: TGTGCCACCAGCTGGGACACCACCTACGAGCAGTACTTC
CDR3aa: CATSWDTTYEQYF

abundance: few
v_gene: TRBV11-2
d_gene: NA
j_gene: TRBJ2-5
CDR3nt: TGTGCCAGCAGCTTAGGCGGGTTTGAGACCCAGTACTTC
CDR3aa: CASSLGGFETQYF

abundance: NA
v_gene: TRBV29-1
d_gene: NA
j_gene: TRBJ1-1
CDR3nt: TGCAGCGTTGTACCCCACACTGGGTGGTTGGGGAACACTGAAGCTTTCTTT
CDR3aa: CSVVPHTGWLGNTEAFF

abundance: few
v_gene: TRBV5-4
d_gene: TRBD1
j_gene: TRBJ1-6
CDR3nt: TGTGCCAGCAGCTTGGGCGACAGGGTAGGTTCACCCCTCCACTTT
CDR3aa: CASSLGDRVGSPLHF

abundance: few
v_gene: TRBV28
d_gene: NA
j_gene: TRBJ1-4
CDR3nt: TGTGCCAGCAGTTTAGAGGGAAGGGGGGAAAAACTGTTTTTT
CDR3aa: CASSLEGRGEKLFF

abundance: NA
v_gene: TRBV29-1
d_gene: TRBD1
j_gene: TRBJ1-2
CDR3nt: TGCAGCGTTGCCTTGTCGGGACAGGGGTGGGGCTACACCTTC
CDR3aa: CSVALSGQGWGYTF